This T cell receptor (beta chain) emerged from a study of beta chain features in type 1 diabetes. Across the study: Patients did not differ from healthy donors in age, gender or cell yield.

The J segment lost 6 bases and the V segment lost 5 bases, leaving 5 bases of the junction unmatched. CDR3 size: 14 residues. Germline values: CDR1 LNHDA, CDR2 SQIVND (reference sequence). This clone was recorded a few times. Its specificity is unknown. Reverse transcription of all isolated RNA meant that expressed TCRB transcripts were sequenced. Approximately 3.7 million reads per sample on average were obtained from naive, central memory and regulatory T cell samples. Method: immunoSEQ multiplex PCR; TCRdb's copy keeps in-frame clones and lacks some. The sample records a few hundred thousand clones, approximately 9.9% being singletons. Notes on the study in general: Type 1 diabetes patients had VDJ junctions that carried fewer insertions and more deletions. The similarity of naive, central memory and Treg TCRB repertoires appeared greater among patients than among healthy donors.

Material: naive CD4+ T cells from blood. The V gene is TRBV19, the J gene TRBJ2-1; 9 bases are a match to TRBD1. The clonotype was recovered from a woman aged 25 to 45 in good health. The CDR3 region has the DNA TGTGCCAGTAGTTGGACAGGGGAATTCAATGAGCAGTTCTTC. This encodes CASSWTGEFNEQFF. The complete variable domain, with remaining parts taken from reference TRBV19 and TRBJ2-1, reads DGGITQSPKYLFRKEGQNVTLSCEQNLNHDAMYWYRQDPGQGLRLIYYSQIVNDFQKGDIAEGYSVSREKKESFPLTVTSAQKNPTAFYLCASSWTGEFNEQFFGPGTRLTVL.